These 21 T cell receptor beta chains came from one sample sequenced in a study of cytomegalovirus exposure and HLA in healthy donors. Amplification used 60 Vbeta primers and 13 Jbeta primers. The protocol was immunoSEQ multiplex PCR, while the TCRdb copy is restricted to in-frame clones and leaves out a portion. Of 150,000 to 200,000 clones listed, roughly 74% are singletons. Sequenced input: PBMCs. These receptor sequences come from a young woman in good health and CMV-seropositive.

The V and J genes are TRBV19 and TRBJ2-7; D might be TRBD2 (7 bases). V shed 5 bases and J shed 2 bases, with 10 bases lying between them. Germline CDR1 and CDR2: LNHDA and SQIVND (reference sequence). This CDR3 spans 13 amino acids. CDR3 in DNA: TGTGCCAGTAGTCCGGGGGGCACCTACGAGCAGTACTTC. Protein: CASSPGGTYEQYF. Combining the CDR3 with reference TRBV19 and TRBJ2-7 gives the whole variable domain DGGITQSPKYLFRKEGQNVTLSCEQNLNHDAMYWYRQDPGQGLRLIYYSQIVNDFQKGDIAEGYSVSREKKESFPLTVTSAQKNPTAFYLCASSPGGTYEQYFGPGTRLTVT.

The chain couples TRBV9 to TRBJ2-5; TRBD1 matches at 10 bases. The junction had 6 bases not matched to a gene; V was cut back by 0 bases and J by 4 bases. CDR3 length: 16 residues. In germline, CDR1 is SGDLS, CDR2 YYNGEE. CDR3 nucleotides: TGTGCCAGCAGCGTAGGGGGACAGGGGTTTGGAGAGACCCAGTACTTC. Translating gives CASSVGGQGFGETQYF.

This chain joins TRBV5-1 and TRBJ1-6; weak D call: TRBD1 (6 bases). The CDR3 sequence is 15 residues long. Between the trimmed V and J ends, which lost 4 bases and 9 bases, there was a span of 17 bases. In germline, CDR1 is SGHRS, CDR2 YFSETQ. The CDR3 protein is CASSQGTTELSPLHF. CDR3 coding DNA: TGCGCCAGCAGCCAGGGGACAACCGAGCTTTCACCCCTCCACTTT.

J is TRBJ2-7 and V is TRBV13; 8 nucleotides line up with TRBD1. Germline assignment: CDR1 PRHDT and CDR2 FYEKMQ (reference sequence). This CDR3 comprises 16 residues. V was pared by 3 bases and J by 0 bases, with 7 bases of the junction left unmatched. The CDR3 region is CASSFSRDRSSYEQYF. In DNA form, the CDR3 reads TGTGCCAGCAGCTTCTCCCGGGACAGGAGCTCCTACGAGCAGTACTTC.

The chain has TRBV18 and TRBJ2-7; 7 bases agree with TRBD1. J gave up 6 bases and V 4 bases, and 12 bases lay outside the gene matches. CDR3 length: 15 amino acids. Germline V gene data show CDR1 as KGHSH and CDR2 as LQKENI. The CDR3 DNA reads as TGTGCCAGCTCACTGGGCCAGGGACAGTCTGCCGAGCAGTACTTC. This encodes CASSLGQGQSAEQYF. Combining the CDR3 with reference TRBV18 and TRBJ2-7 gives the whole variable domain NAGVMQNPRHLVRRRGQEARLRCSPMKGHSHVYWYRQLPEEGLKFMVYLQKENIIDESGMPKERFSAEFPKEGPSILRIQQVVRGDSAAYFCASSLGQGQSAEQYFGPGTRLTVT.

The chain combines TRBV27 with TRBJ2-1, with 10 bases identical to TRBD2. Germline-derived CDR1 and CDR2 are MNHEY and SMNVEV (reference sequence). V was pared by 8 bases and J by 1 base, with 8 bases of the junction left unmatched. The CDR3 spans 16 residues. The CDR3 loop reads CASSKAGGPSYNEQFF. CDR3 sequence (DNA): TGTGCCAGCTCTAAAGCGGGAGGGCCGTCCTACAATGAGCAGTTCTTC.

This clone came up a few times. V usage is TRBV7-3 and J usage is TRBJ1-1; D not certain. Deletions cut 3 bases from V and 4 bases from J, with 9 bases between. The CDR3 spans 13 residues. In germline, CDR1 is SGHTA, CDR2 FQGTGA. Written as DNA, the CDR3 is TGTGCCAGCAGCTTGTACGAGGGCACTGAAGCTTTCTTT. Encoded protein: CASSLYEGTEAFF.

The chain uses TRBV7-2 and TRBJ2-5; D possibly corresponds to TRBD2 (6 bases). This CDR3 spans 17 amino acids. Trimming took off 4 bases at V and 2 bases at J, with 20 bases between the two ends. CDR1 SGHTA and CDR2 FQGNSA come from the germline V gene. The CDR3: CASSSPSSGWGQETQYF. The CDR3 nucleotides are TGTGCCAGCAGCTCTCCTTCCAGCGGGTGGGGACAAGAGACCCAGTACTTC. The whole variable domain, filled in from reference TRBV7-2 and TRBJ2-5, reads GAGVSQSPSNKVTEKGKDVELRCDPISGHTALYWYRQSLGQGLEFLIYFQGNSAPDKSGLPSDRFSAERTGGSVSTLTIQRTQQEDSAVYLCASSSPSSGWGQETQYFGPGTRLLVL.

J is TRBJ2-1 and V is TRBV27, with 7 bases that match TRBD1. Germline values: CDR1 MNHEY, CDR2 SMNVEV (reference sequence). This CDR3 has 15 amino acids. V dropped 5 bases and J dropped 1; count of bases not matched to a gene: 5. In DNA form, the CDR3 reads TGTGCCAGCAGTCGCGCAGGGGGTTCCTACAATGAGCAGTTCTTC. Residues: CASSRAGGSYNEQFF.

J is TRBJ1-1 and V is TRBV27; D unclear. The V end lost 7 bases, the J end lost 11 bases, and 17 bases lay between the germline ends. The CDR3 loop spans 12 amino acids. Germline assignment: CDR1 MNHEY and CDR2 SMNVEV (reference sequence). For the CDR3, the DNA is TGTGCCAGCATGAATCTCGGGGTGAAGGCTTTCTTT. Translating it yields CASMNLGVKAFF.

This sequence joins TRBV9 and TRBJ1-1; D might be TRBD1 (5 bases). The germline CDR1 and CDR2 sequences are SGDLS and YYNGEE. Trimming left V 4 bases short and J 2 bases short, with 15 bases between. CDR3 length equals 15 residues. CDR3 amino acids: CASSPSGRGNTEAFF. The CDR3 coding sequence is TGTGCCAGCAGCCCTTCGGGGAGGGGTAACACTGAAGCTTTCTTT.

The CDR3 DNA is TGCGCCAGCACCCCCCTGGACGGGGGGGCCGGGTACAATGAGCAGTTCTTC. It yields the protein CASTPLDGGAGYNEQFF. The gene calls are TRBV4-1 and TRBJ2-1; the match to TRBD2 covers 8 bases. CDR1 MGHRA and CDR2 YSYEKL come from the germline V gene. The CDR3 has 17 residues. The V segment lost 7 bases and the J segment 4 bases; nucleotides outside the gene matches: 15.

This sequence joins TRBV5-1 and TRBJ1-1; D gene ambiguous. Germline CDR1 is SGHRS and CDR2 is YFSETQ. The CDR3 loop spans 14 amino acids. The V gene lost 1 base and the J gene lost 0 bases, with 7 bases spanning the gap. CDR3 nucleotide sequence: TGCGCCAGCAGCTTGACTACCGTGAACACTGAAGCTTTCTTT. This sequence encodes CASSLTTVNTEAFF.

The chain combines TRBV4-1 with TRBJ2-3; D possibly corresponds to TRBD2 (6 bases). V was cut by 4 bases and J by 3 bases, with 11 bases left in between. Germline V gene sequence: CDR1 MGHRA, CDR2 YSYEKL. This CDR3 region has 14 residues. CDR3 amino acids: CASSLLEGTDTQYF. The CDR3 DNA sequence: TGCGCCAGCAGCCTCCTGGAGGGAACAGATACGCAGTATTTT.

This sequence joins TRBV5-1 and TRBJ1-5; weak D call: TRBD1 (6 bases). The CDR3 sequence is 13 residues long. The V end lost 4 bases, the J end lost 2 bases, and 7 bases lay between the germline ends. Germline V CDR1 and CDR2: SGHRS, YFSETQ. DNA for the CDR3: TGCGCCAGCAGCGCAGGGGGCAATCAGCCCCAGCATTTT. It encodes CASSAGGNQPQHF.

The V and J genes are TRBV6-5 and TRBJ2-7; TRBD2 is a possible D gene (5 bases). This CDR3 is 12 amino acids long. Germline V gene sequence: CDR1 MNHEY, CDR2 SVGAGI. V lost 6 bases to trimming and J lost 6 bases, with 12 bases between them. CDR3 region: CASSPRTREQYF. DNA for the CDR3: TGTGCCAGCAGCCCCAGGACTCGCGAGCAGTACTTC.

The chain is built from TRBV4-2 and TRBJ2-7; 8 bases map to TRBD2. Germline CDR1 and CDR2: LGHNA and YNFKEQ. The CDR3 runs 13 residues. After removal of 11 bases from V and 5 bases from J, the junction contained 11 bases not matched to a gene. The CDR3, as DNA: TGTGCCCGCCCCGGGACTAGATCCCACGAGCAGTACTTC. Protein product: CARPGTRSHEQYF.

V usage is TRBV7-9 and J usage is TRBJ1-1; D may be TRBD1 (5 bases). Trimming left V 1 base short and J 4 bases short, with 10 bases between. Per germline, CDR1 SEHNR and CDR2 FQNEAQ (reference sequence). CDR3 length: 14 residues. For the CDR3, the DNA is TGTGCCAGCAGCTTAGAGGGGTTCTCCACTGAAGCTTTCTTT. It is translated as CASSLEGFSTEAFF.

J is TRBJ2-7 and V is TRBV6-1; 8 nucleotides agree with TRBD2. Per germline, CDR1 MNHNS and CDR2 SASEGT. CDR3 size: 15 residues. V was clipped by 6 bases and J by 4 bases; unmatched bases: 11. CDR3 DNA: TGTGCCAGCAGCGAGGGGAGCGGGGGTTTGTACGAGCAGTACTTC. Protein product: CASSEGSGGLYEQYF.

Here the CDR3 reads CATSVQKNTEAFF. Written as DNA, the CDR3 is TGTGCCACCAGCGTACAGAAGAACACTGAAGCTTTCTTT. This chain connects TRBV15 to TRBJ1-1, with D uncertain. The CDR3 contains 13 residues. The V and J ends lost 5 bases and 1 base respectively, with 8 bases between them. Germline loops: CDR1 LNHNV, CDR2 YYDKDF (reference sequence).

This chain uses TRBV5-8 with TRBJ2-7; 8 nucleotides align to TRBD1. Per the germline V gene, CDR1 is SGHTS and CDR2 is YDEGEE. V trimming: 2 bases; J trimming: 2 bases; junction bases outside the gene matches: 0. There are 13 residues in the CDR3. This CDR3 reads CASSLQGAYEQYF. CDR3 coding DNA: TGTGCCAGCAGCTTACAGGGGGCCTACGAGCAGTACTTC. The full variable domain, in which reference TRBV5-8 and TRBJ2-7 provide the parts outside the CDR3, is EAGVTQSPTHLIKTRGQQATLRCSPISGHTSVYWYQQALGLGLQFLLWYDEGEERNRGNFPPRFSGRQFPNYSSELNVNALELEDSALYLCASSLQGAYEQYFGPGTRLTVT.